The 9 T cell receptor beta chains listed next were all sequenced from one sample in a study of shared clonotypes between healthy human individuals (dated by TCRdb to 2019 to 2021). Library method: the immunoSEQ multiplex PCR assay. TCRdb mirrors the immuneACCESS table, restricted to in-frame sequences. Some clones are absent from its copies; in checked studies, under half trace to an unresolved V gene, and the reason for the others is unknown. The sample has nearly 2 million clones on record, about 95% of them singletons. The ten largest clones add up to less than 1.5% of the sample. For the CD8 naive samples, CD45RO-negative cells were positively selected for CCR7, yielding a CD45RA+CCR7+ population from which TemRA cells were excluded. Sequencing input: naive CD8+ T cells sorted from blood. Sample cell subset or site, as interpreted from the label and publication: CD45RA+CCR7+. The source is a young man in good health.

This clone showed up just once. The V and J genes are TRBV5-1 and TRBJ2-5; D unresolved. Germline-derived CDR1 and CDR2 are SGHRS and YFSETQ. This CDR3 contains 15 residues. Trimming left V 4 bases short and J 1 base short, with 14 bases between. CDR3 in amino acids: CASSPSNGLQETQYF. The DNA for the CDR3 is TGCGCCAGCAGCCCCTCCAACGGCCTCCAAGAGACCCAGTACTTC.

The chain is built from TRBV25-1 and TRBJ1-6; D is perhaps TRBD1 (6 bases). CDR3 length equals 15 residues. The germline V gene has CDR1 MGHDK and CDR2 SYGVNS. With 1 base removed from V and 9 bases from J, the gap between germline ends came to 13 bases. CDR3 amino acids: CASSELWGRGSPLHF. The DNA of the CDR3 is TGTGCCAGCAGTGAATTATGGGGCAGGGGTTCACCCCTCCACTTT. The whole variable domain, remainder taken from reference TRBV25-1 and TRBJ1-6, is EADIYQTPRYLVIGTGKKITLECSQTMGHDKMYWYQQDPGMELHLIHYSYGVNSTEKGDLSSESTVSRIRTEHFPLTLESARPSHTSQYLCASSELWGRGSPLHFGNGTRLTVT.

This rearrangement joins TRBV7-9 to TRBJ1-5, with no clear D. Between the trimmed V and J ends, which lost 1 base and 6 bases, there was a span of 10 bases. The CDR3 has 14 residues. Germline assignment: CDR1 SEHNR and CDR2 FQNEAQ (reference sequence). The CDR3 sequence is CASSLGETGQPQHF. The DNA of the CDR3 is TGTGCCAGCAGCTTAGGTGAAACGGGTCAGCCCCAGCATTTT.

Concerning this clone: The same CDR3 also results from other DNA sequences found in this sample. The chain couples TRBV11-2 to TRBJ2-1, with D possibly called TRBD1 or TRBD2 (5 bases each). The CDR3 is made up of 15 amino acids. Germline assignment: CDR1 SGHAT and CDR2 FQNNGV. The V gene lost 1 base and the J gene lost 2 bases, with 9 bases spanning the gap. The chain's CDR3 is CASSLVGGTYNEQFF. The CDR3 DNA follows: TGTGCCAGCAGCTTAGTTGGGGGTACCTACAATGAGCAGTTCTTC. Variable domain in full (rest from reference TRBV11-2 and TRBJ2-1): EAGVAQSPRYKIIEKRQSVAFWCNPISGHATLYWYQQILGQGPKLLIQFQNNGVVDDSQLPKDRFSAERLKGVDSTLKIQPAKLEDSAVYLCASSLVGGTYNEQFFGPGTRLTVL.

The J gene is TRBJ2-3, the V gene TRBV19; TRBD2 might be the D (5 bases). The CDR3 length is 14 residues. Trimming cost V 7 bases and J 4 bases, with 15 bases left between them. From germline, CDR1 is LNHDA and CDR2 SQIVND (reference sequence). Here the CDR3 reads CASKRSGWADTQYF. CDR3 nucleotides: TGTGCCAGTAAGCGGTCCGGGTGGGCAGATACGCAGTATTTT.

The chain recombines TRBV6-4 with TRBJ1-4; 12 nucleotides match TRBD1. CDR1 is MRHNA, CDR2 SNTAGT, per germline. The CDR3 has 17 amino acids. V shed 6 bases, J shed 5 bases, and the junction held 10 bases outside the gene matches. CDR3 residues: CASRLTGTGGLNEKLFF. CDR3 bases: TGTGCCAGCAGATTAACCGGGACAGGGGGCTTGAATGAAAAACTGTTTTTT.

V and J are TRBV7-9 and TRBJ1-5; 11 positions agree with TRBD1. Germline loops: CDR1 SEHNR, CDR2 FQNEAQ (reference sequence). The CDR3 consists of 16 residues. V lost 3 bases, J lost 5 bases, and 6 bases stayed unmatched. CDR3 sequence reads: CASSFSGTGGDQPQHF. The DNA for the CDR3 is TGTGCCAGCAGCTTCTCCGGGACAGGGGGAGATCAGCCCCAGCATTTT.

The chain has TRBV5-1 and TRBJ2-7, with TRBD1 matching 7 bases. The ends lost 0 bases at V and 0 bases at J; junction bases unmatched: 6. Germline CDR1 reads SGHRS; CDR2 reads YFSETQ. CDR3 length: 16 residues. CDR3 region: CASSLGRGISSYEQYF. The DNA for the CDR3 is TGCGCCAGCAGCTTGGGCAGGGGGATATCCTCCTACGAGCAGTACTTC. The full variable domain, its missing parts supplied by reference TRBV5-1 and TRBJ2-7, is KAGVTQTPRYLIKTRGQQVTLSCSPISGHRSVSWYQQTPGQGLQFLFEYFSETQRNKGNFPGRFSGRQFSNSRSEMNVSTLELGDSALYLCASSLGRGISSYEQYFGPGTRLTVT.

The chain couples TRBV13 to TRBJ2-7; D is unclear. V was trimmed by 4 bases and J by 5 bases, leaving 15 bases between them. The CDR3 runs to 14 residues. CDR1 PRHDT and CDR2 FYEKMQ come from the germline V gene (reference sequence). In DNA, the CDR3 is TGTGCCAGCAGCTCGCGACCGCACCTTGACGAGCAGTACTTC. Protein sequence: CASSSRPHLDEQYF.